This T cell receptor (beta chain) was recorded in a study of blood T cell repertoires in COVID-19. Across the study: From the United States, Italy and Spain came samples of acute and convalescent COVID-19. The analysed material was cDNA or gDNA that came from T cells, B-cell-depleted T cells, or PBMCs.

Trimming left V 2 bases short and J 0 bases short, with 11 bases between. CDR3 length: 16 amino acids. Germline CDR1 is SGHAT and CDR2 is FQNNGV. In the original analysis: From reference gene primer amplification, estimates of nucleated cell counts were derived. Profiling relied on immunoSEQ multiplex PCR, and the TCRdb table lists in-frame clones only, not all of them. For V, J and clone size, that table is used; D and trimming come from the DNA. Of about 39,000 clones listed, around 95% are singletons. Source material: peripheral blood. The source is a human donor with active COVID-19. The donor label of this sample is uncertain. The chain uses TRBV11-2 and TRBJ2-1; TRBD1 is a possible D gene (6 bases). The DNA of the CDR3 is TGTGCCAGCAGCTTATATGGGACAAGCTCCTACAATGAGCAGTTCTTC. This encodes CASSLYGTSSYNEQFF.